This T cell receptor beta chain was captured by sequencing in a study of T cell responses to AZD1222 COVID-19 vaccine (dated by TCRdb to 2020 to 2023). As for the study more broadly: AZD1222 recipients whose second dose came at about 4 weeks and those whose second dose came at about 12 weeks were combined into one group, since spike-specific TCR depth and breadth did not differ between the two schedules. A total of 230 to 250 trial participants underwent TCR sequencing, of whom some 210 received two doses of AZD1222 and some 25 received two doses of the MenACWY control vaccine. Trial participants were enrolled by age into subgroups of 18-55, 56-69 and 70-plus years, and around 140, 26 and 57 TCR-sequenced participants, respectively, were included in these subgroups. Study-level results and caveats: After two AZD1222 doses, both the breadth and the depth of spike-specific TCRs were significantly higher than at day 0 and than in MenACWY recipients. Because no samples from the day 14 peak response were available, repertoires could be characterized only after the peak T cell response. Participants were mostly white British, with more females than males. The authors suggested clonal diversity may have been underestimated. Epitopes outside the regions mutated in the B.1.351 and B.1.1.7 variants were reportedly recognized by nearly half of the unique spike-specific TCRs. Vaccine-associated CD4 TCRs spanned the whole spike protein, with dominant responses in regions 160-218 and 743-854. In the small 56-69-year group, the increase in depth fell short of significance, most likely because of low power. Conclusions about previously exposed vaccinees were limited because only a handful of AZD1222 recipients were SARS-CoV-2 seropositive at baseline.

CDR3 length: 14 amino acids, cysteine to phenylalanine. CDR3 DNA only is kept here, 42 bases in frame from base 1. V sheds 0 bases and J sheds 7 bases, leaving 12 bases between their ends. According to the germline V gene, CDR1 reads KGHSH and CDR2 reads LQKENI. The sample's time point label, in plain terms: baseline before first vaccination. Vaccinee samples came from UK trials COV001 and COV002, including a single-blind randomized controlled phase 2/3 trial of AZD1222 (ChAdOx1 nCoV-19) in healthy adults. For TCRbeta chain sequencing, PBMC samples from trial participants were taken at day 0 and at day 28 after the second dose. The CDR3 regions of human TCRbeta chains were subjected to immunosequencing. The authors processed their data as follows. Repertoire TCRs were checked for matches against a reference library of SARS-CoV-2-specific TCRs that had been generated using the MIRA antigen-specificity platform. Breadth was defined as the fraction of unique TCRs that were SARS-CoV-2-associated. Depth was defined as the fraction of total T cells that were SARS-CoV-2-associated. Using the MIRA data, each spike-specific TCR was assigned both to the spike region to which the TCR was reactive and to a CD4 or CD8 class. Log10-transformed breadth and depth values were compared by one-way ANOVA with Sidak's multiple comparisons tests. TCRdb took this table from immuneACCESS and kept in-frame rearrangements with V and J called. Such tables lack part of the clones; where checked against another copy, unresolved V genes explain under half of the gap, and the rest is unexplained. That table gives V, J and clone size, and the DNA gave D and trimming. The sample table shows more than 150,000 clones, and 85% to 95% are seen once. More than 9% of the sample lies in the top ten.

Turning to this clone: Which antigen it targets is not known. Nothing much larger sits one base from this clone, and base qualities are not available.

This material consisted of peripheral blood, taken on day 0 of AZD1222 vaccination. This receptor was obtained from an adult in good health. This chain joins TRBV18 to TRBJ1-1; the D segment cannot be called with confidence. The CDR3 loop reads CASSPPGGSGEAFF. Here is the DNA: TGTGCCAGCTCACCACCCGGAGGGAGCGGTGAAGCTTTCTTT.